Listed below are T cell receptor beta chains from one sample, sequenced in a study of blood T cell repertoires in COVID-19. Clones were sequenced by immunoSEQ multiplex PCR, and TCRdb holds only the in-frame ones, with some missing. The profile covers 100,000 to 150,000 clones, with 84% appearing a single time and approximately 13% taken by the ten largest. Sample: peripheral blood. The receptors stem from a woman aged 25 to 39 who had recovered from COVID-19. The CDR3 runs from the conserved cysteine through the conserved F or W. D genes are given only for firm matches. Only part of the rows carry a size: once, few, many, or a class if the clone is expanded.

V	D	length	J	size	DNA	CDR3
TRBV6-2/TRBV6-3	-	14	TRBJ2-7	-	TGTGCCAGCAGTTCGGATCAGGGGATGTACGAGCAGTACTTC	CASSSDQGMYEQYF
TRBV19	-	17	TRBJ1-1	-	TGTGCCAGTAGTCACCCGACAGGAGACTGGGGGAACACTGAAGCTTTCTTT	CASSHPTGDWGNTEAFF
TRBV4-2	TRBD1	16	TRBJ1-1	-	TGTGCCAGCAGCCACACTACCTTGAGACAGGGGACTGAAGCTTTCTTT	CASSHTTLRQGTEAFF
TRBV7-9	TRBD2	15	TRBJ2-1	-	TGTGCCAGCAGCTACGGACTAGCGGGAGTGGTTGAGCAGTTCTTC	CASSYGLAGVVEQFF
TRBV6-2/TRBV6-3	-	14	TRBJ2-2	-	TGTGCCAGCAGTTACTCGGGGAGCACCGGGGAGCTGTTTTTT	CASSYSGSTGELFF
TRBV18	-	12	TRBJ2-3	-	TGTGCCAGCTCACCCACGGCAGATACGCAGTATTTT	CASSPTADTQYF
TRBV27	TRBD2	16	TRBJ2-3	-	TGTGCCAGCAGTCCCTGGGCGGGAGTCGGCACAGATACGCAGTATTTT	CASSPWAGVGTDTQYF
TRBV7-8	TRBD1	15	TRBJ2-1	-	TGTGCCAGCAGCCAGGACAGGTTGACCTACAATGAGCAGTTCTTC	CASSQDRLTYNEQFF
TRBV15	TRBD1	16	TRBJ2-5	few	TGTGCCACCAGTACAGGGGCGAGGGGATACCAAGAGACCCAGTACTTC	CATSTGARGYQETQYF
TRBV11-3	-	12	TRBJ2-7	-	TGTGCCAGCAGCCGCGGGCCCTACGAGCAGTACTTC	CASSRGPYEQYF
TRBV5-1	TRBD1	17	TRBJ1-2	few	TGCGCCAGCAGCTTGCAGGGGGCCCGGGCCTTTAACTATGGCTACACCTTC	CASSLQGARAFNYGYTF
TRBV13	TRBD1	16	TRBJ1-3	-	TGTGCCAGCAGCTCGACAGGGCCCGTCTCTGGAAACACCATATATTTT	CASSSTGPVSGNTIYF
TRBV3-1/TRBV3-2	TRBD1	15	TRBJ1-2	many	TGTGCCAGCAGCCTACGCGGGGACAGCTACTATGGCTACACCTTC	CASSLRGDSYYGYTF
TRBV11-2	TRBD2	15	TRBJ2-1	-	TGTGCCAGCAGCCTTAGCGGGAGAAGAAACAATGAGCAGTTCTTC	CASSLSGRRNNEQFF
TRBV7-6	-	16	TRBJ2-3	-	TGTGCCAGCAGCTTACAGGGACAACTTAGCACAGATACGCAGTATTTT	CASSLQGQLSTDTQYF
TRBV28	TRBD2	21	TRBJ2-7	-	TGTGCCAGCAGTTTCCCCCCCGGGACTAGCGGGAGGGCACTAAGCTCCTACGAGCAGTACTTC	CASSFPPGTSGRALSSYEQYF
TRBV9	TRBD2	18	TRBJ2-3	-	TGTGCCAGCAGCTCCGGGACTAGCGGGTGGCGATCGACAGATACGCAGTATTTT	CASSSGTSGWRSTDTQYF
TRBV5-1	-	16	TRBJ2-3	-	TGCGCCAGCAGCCCAGCCGACAGGACGTACACAGATACGCAGTATTTT	CASSPADRTYTDTQYF
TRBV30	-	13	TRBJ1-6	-	TGTGCCTGGAGTACAGACAGGAGGTCACCCCTCCACTTT	CAWSTDRRSPLHF
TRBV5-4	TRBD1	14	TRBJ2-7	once	TGTGCCAGCAGCTCGACAGGGGCCCCCTACGAGCAGTACTTC	CASSSTGAPYEQYF
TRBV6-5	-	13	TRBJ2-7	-	TGTGCCAGCGCGAGGGGGAGCTCCTACGAGCAGTACTTC	CASARGSSYEQYF
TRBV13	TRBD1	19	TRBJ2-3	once	TGTGCCAGCAGCTCTACAGGGGACAGGGATGTGTGGTTCACAGATACGCAGTATTTT	CASSSTGDRDVWFTDTQYF
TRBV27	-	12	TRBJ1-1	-	TGTGCCAGTAGTCGAGTGAACACTGAAGCTTTCTTT	CASSRVNTEAFF
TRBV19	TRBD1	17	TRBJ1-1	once	TGTGCCAGTAGTCCTCGGACGATCCCAGGGGGGAACACTGAAGCTTTCTTT	CASSPRTIPGGNTEAFF
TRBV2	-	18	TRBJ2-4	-	TGTGCCAGCAGTGAAGGGGGTCGGGGGAACCTAGCCAAAAACATTCAGTACTTC	CASSEGGRGNLAKNIQYF
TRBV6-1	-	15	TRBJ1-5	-	TGTGCCAGCAGTGAGGACGGACAGTTCAATCAGCCCCAGCATTTT	CASSEDGQFNQPQHF
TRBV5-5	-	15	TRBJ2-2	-	TGTGCCAGCAGTCTTCACCGGGACTTAACCGGGGAGCTGTTTTTT	CASSLHRDLTGELFF
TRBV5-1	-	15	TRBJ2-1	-	TGCGCCAGCAGCAGGGGGGGCGCCTCCTACAATGAGCAGTTCTTC	CASSRGGASYNEQFF
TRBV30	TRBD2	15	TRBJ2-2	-	TGTGCCTGGAGTGTACTAGCGGGGGGGCCCGGGGAGCTGTTTTTT	CAWSVLAGGPGELFF
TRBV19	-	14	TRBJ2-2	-	TGTGCCAGTTCACAGGGAACGAACACCGGGGAGCTGTTTTTT	CASSQGTNTGELFF
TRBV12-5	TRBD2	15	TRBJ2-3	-	TGTGCTAGTGGACCCACTAGCGGCCACACAGATACGCAGTATTTT	CASGPTSGHTDTQYF
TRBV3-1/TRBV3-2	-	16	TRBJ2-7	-	TGTGCCAGCAGCCAAGATTCGGGACTCGCGACCTACGAGCAGTACTTC	CASSQDSGLATYEQYF
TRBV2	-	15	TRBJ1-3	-	TGTGCCAGCAGTGAACCGCCTTACACTGGAAACACCATATATTTT	CASSEPPYTGNTIYF
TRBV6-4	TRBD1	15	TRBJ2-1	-	TGTGCCAGCAGTAGGACAGGGGAAGGCCACAATGAGCAGTTCTTC	CASSRTGEGHNEQFF
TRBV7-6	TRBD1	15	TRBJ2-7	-	TGTGCCAGCAGCTTAGGGCCAGGGGGCAATAACGAGCAGTACTTC	CASSLGPGGNNEQYF
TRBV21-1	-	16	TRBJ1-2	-	TGTGCCAGCAGCAATATAACAGGGGGCAGTAACTATGGCTACACCTTC	CASSNITGGSNYGYTF
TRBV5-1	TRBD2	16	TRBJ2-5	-	TGCGCCAGCATCCAGGGGCTAGCGGGGGGTAAAGAGACCCAGTACTTC	CASIQGLAGGKETQYF
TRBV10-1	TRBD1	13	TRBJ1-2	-	TGCGCCAGCAGTGAATCAGGGGGCTATGGCTACACCTTC	CASSESGGYGYTF
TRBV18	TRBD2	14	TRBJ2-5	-	TGTGCCAGCTCAAATGGGACTAGCGGAAAGACCCAGTACTTC	CASSNGTSGKTQYF
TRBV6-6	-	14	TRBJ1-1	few	TGTGCCAGCAGTTACAGAACAGAGAACACTGAAGCTTTCTTT	CASSYRTENTEAFF
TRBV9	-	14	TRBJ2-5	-	TGTGCCAGCGCAAGGACACCTTACCAAGAGACCCAGTACTTC	CASARTPYQETQYF
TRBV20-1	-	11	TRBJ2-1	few	TGCAGTAAAAACAGGGACGGCGAGCAGTTCTTC	CSKNRDGEQFF
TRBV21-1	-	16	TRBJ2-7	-	TGTGCCAGCAGCAAATCTCTGGGACTAGCTTCCTACGAGCAGTACTTC	CASSKSLGLASYEQYF
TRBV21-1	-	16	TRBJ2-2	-	TGTGCCAGCAGCAAGGGGACAGGGGGGAACACCGGGGAGCTGTTTTTT	CASSKGTGGNTGELFF
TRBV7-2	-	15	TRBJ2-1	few	TGTGCCAGCAGTCCTACGCCGACACCCTACAATGAGCAGTTCTTC	CASSPTPTPYNEQFF
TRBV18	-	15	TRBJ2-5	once	TGTGCCAGCTCACCAGAGGACAGCCGAGTGGGGACCCAGTACTTC	CASSPEDSRVGTQYF
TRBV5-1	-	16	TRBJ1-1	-	TGCGCCAGCAGCATTCGAACAGGGCCTGGGAACACTGAAGCTTTCTTT	CASSIRTGPGNTEAFF
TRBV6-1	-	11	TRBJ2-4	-	TGTGCCAGCAGTGATCCTGCGAGGCAGTACTTC	CASSDPARQYF
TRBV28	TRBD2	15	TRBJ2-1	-	TGTGCCAGCAGTGGGACTAGCGGGAGAACGGATGAGCAGTTCTTC	CASSGTSGRTDEQFF